These 2 T cell receptor beta chains share one sample of origin, sequenced in a study of T-cell memory formation after mild COVID-19. MiXCR, applied by TCRdb to the 5' RACE reads, yields one record per CDR3 protein. The profile shows roughly 350,000 distinct CDR3 sequences, roughly an eighth of them singletons. The material sequenced was PBMCs or a T cell subset sorted from them (not recorded which). The receptors originated from a young man who had mild COVID-19 (a few samples of this study predate the infection). Cell type and time point are not known.

V is TRBV6-2 or TRBV6-3 and J is TRBJ1-2; tentatively, D is TRBD1 (5 bases). The germline CDR1 and CDR2 sequences are MNHEY and SVGEGT. The CDR3 has 14 residues. Trimming took off 6 bases at V and 2 bases at J, with 13 bases between the two ends. The CDR3 bases are TGTGCCAGCAGGACCTGGGACGACAACTATGGCTACACCTTC. Protein product: CASRTWDDNYGYTF.

The rearrangement uses TRBV20-1 and TRBJ2-5; the D gene is possibly TRBD2 (5 bases). With 6 bases removed from V and 1 base from J, the gap between germline ends came to 9 bases. CDR1 DFQATT and CDR2 SNEGSKA come from the germline V gene (reference sequence). The CDR3 extends over 12 amino acids. CDR3 protein: CSAKRSQETQYF. DNA of the CDR3: TGCAGTGCCAAGCGGAGCCAAGAGACCCAGTACTTC.